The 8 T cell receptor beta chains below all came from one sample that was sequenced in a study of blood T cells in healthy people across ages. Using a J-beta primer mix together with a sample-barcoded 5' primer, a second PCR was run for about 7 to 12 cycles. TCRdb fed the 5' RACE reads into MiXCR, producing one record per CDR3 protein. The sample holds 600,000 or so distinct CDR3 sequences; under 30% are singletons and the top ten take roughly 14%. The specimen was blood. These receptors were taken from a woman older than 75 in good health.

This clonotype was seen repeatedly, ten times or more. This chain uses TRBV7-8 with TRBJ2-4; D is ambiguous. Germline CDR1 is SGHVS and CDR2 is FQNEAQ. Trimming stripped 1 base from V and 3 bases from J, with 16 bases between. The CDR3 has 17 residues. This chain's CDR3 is CASSLVAAWGGKNIQYF. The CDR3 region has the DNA TGTGCCAGCAGCTTAGTAGCTGCGTGGGGTGGCAAAAACATTCAGTACTTC. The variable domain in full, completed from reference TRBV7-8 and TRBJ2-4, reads GAGVSQSPRYKVAKRGQDVALRCDPISGHVSLFWYQQALGQGPEFLTYFQNEAQLDKSGLPSDRFFAERPEGSVSTLKIQRTQQEDSAVYLCASSLVAAWGGKNIQYFGAGTRLSVL.

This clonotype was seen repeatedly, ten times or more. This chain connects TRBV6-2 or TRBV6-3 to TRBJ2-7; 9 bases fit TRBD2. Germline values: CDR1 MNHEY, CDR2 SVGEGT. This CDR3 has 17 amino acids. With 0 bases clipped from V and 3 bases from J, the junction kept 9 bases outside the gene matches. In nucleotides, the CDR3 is TGTGCCAGCAGTTACTCAAGGCCTAGCGGGGTGTTCTACGAGCAGTACTTC. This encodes CASSYSRPSGVFYEQYF.

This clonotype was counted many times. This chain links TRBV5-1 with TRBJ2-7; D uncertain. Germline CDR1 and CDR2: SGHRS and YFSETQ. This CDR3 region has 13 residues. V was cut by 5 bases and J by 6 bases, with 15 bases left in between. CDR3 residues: CASRVGNLGEQYF. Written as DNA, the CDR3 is TGCGCCAGCAGAGTCGGCAATCTCGGCGAGCAGTACTTC.

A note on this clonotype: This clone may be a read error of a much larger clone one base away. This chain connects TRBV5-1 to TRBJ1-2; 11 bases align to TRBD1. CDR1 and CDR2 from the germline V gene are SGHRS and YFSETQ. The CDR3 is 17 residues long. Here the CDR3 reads CACSWGGQGALRNGYTF. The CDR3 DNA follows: TGCGCCTGCAGCTGGGGAGGACAGGGGGCATTAAGAAATGGCTACACCTTC.

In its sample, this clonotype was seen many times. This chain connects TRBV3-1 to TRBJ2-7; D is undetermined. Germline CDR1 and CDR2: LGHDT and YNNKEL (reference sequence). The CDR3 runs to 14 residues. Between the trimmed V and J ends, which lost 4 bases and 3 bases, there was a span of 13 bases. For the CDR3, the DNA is TGTGCCAGCAGCCGAGCATCAGCCTACTACGAGCAGTACTTC. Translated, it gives CASSRASAYYEQYF.

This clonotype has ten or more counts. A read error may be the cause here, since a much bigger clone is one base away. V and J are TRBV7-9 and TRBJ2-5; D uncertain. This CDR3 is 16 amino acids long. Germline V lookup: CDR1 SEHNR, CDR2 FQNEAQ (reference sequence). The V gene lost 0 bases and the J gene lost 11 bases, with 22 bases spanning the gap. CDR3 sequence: CASSLARPPLYNEQYF. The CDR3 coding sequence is TGTGCCAGCAGCTTAGCGCGACCTCCCCTGTACAATGAGCAGTACTTC.

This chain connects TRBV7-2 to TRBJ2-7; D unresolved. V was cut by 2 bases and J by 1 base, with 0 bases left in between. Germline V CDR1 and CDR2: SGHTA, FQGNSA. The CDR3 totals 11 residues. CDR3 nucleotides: TGTACCAGCAGCTTATCCTACGAGCAGTACTTC. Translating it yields CTSSLSYEQYF.

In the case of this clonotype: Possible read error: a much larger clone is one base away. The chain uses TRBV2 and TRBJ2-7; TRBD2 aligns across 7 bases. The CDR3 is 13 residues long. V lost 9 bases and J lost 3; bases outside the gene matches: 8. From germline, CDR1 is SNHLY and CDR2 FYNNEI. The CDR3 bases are TGTGCCAGAATGGGAGGGGTGGGCTACGAGCAGTACTTC. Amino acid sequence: CARMGGVGYEQYF.